A selection of T cell receptor beta chains follows, all from one sample in a study of cytomegalovirus exposure and HLA in healthy donors. Only in-frame clones appear in the TCRdb table, and some are missing; sequencing was by immunoSEQ multiplex PCR. The table lists almost 200,000 clones, 79% of them singletons. The material sequenced was PBMCs. The receptor source for this set is a woman aged 25 to 39 in good health and CMV-seropositive. CDR3s include the opening cysteine and the closing phenylalanine or tryptophan.

J gene,V gene,CDR3 protein
TRBJ1-1,TRBV4-1,CASSHNPRDKGKEAFF
TRBJ2-2,TRBV15,CATSRDPLTGNTGELFF
TRBJ2-6,TRBV11-3,CASRGQGSSGANVLTF
TRBJ2-3,TRBV11-3,CASSFREGLYF
TRBJ2-1,TRBV4-1,CASSPDPGRVPYNEQFF
TRBJ2-1,TRBV15,CATSRGGRAHSSGRYNEQFF
TRBJ1-2,TRBV7-9,CASRIGTGLNYGYTF
TRBJ2-1,TRBV6-1,CASSAPGQRRPYEQFF
TRBJ2-5,TRBV7-6,CASSLAPGDRERDPTQYF
TRBJ2-1,TRBV5-1,CASNTLEASQYDEQFF
TRBJ2-7,TRBV27,CATSLLSTAGEQYF
TRBJ2-7,TRBV7-9,CASGGGEGKKTYEQYF
TRBJ2-5,TRBV6-6,CASSRRTSGYQETQYF
TRBJ1-2,TRBV10-3,CAIRRTGADLGYTF
TRBJ1-2,TRBV7-2,CASSILDPSMGYTF
TRBJ2-1,TRBV6-5,CASRQSTGHYNEQFF
TRBJ1-1,TRBV18,CASSLDDSYTEAFF
TRBJ1-1,TRBV5-1,CASSLRPGLGPNTEAFF
TRBJ2-1,TRBV4-3,CASSQGSENYNEQFF
TRBJ2-7,TRBV4-1,CASSTFYRDRGSHEQYF
TRBJ1-1,TRBV9,CASSVGISDIEAFF
NA,TRBV27,CASSPLGLKPYEQYF
TRBJ1-4,TRBV6-6,CASRGDLTNEKLFF
TRBJ1-2,TRBV5-5,CASSGQGDGYTF
TRBJ2-3,TRBV2,CASSRMGSAPDTQYF
TRBJ2-7,TRBV29-1,CSVGQGASYEQYF
TRBJ2-1,TRBV27,CASSLSNAVNEQFF
TRBJ2-4,TRBV18,CASSPPVGGSKNIQYF
TRBJ1-2,TRBV12-5,CASGLAGTGRSYGYTF
TRBJ1-2,TRBV18,CASSPPRRGAGYTF
TRBJ1-5,TRBV5-1,CASSLDGVSNQPQHF
TRBJ2-3,TRBV5-1,CASSSMASSGTFTDTQYF
TRBJ2-7,TRBV11-2,CATRTETYEQYF
TRBJ1-6,TRBV4-1,CASSHPAGGNHNSPLHF
TRBJ1-1,TRBV6-6,CASSYRQENTEAFF
TRBJ1-1,TRBV6-6,CASTDRNTEAFF
TRBJ2-3,TRBV5-1,CASSIRTSGGPLTDTQYF
TRBJ2-7,TRBV5-1,CASSLGDRDEQYF
TRBJ2-1,TRBV29-1,CSVAGTSGSESHNEQFF
TRBJ2-7,TRBV29-1,CSVGAGGAFAEQYF
TRBJ1-2,TRBV5-6,CASSFLRDRGHPGYTF
TRBJ2-4,TRBV30,CAWSVGGTKNIQYF
TRBJ2-5,TRBV9,CASSERAGAETQYF
TRBJ2-2,TRBV5-1,CASSLMASGANTGELFF
TRBJ2-7,TRBV6-1,CASWDRGFRNEQYF
TRBJ2-3,TRBV29-1,CSARQGNTDTQYF
TRBJ1-1,TRBV20-1,CSAPQGRRAFF
TRBJ2-7,TRBV6-5,CASSYSPSSYEQYF
TRBJ2-7,TRBV5-6,CASSSGTRSSYEQYF
TRBJ2-2,TRBV7-8,CASSFSGGAGELFF
TRBJ1-4,TRBV7-9,CASSLFRGKLFF
TRBJ1-5,TRBV5-1,CASSLVPGSNQPQHF
TRBJ1-1,TRBV5-6,CASSLGGQIEAFF
TRBJ2-1,TRBV15,CATSRSGQGSNEQFF
TRBJ2-2,TRBV30,CAWSVRQGDAGELFF